Presented here are 32 T cell receptor beta chains from one specimen sequenced in a study of T cells in Graves' hyperthyroidism and ophthalmopathy. Template material for amplifying TCR beta CDR3 regions consisted of RNA transcripts. With the HTBI primer set, the TCR CDR3 went through a first round of RT-PCR. TCRdb called the multiplex PCR reads again in MiXCR, with one record for every CDR3 protein. The sample lists hundreds of thousands of distinct CDR3 sequences, about 17% occurring once. The sample comprised blood. The receptors originated from a woman aged 45-65 years with Graves' hyperthyroidism that later progressed to Graves' ophthalmopathy.

This clonotype was counted only a few times. This rearrangement joins TRBV4-1 to TRBJ1-4; the D is unclear. The CDR3 has 17 residues. The germline gives CDR1 MGHRA, CDR2 YSYEKL. Trimming removed 4 bases at V and 2 bases at J, with 17 bases between. In DNA form, the CDR3 reads TGCGCCAGCAGCCCCCAAAGGTCGGGGTTGACTAATGAAAAACTGTTTTTT. Amino acid sequence: CASSPQRSGLTNEKLFF.

This chain joins TRBV6-1 and TRBJ1-2; tentatively, D is TRBD1 (5 bases). The CDR3 covers 15 residues. The V gene's germline CDR1 is MNHNS and CDR2 SASEGT. Deletions cut 4 bases from V and 8 bases from J, with 20 bases between. The CDR3, as DNA: TGTGCCAGCAGTGTCTTGGGGACCCCCTCGTTCGGCTACACCTTC. As protein: CASSVLGTPSFGYTF.

This clonotype has just a few counts. The chain employs TRBV6-1 and TRBJ1-5; 8 positions match TRBD1. The germline V gene has CDR1 MNHNS and CDR2 SASEGT. With 5 bases clipped from V and 3 bases from J, the junction kept 6 bases outside the gene matches. CDR3 length equals 15 residues. This chain's CDR3 is CASSPRGLVNQPQHF. As DNA, the CDR3 is TGTGCCAGCAGTCCCAGGGGGCTGGTCAATCAGCCCCAGCATTTT.

The V gene is TRBV5-8, the J gene TRBJ1-5; D not certain. Per germline, CDR1 SGHTS and CDR2 YDEGEE. This CDR3 comprises 14 residues. The V end was cut by 0 bases, the J end by 5 bases, with 9 bases between. CDR3 sequence (DNA): TGTGCCAGCAGCTTGGAGGCCGGTCATCAGCCCCAGCATTTT. Translated, it gives CASSLEAGHQPQHF. The variable domain in full, with the rest retrieved from reference TRBV5-8 and TRBJ1-5, is EAGVTQSPTHLIKTRGQQATLRCSPISGHTSVYWYQQALGLGLQFLLWYDEGEERNRGNFPPRFSGRQFPNYSSELNVNALELEDSALYLCASSLEAGHQPQHFGDGTRLSIL.

This clonotype has only a few counts. The chain recombines TRBV4-1 with TRBJ2-5; TRBD2 matches 7 bases. The ends lost 4 bases at V and 0 bases at J; junction bases unmatched: 8. CDR1 and CDR2 from the germline V gene are MGHRA and YSYEKL. The CDR3 sequence is 16 residues long. The CDR3 DNA follows: TGCGCCAGCAGCCCTGGGTACGGGGGGAACCAAGAGACCCAGTACTTC. Translating gives CASSPGYGGNQETQYF.

This chain joins TRBV4-2 and TRBJ2-3; TRBD2 agrees at 11 bases. Looked up from germline, CDR1 is LGHNA and CDR2 is YNFKEQ. The CDR3 is made up of 17 amino acids. J lost 0 bases, V lost 0 bases, and 2 bases had no gene match. CDR3 amino acids: CASSQEIAGGSTDTQYF. The CDR3, as DNA: TGTGCCAGCAGCCAAGAAATAGCGGGGGGGAGCACAGATACGCAGTATTTT.

The chain carries TRBV7-9 and TRBJ1-4; D ambiguous. Germline V gene sequence: CDR1 SEHNR, CDR2 FQNEAQ (reference sequence). CDR3 size: 15 residues. The V gene lost 5 bases and the J gene lost 0 bases, with 10 bases spanning the gap. CDR3 residues: CASSPQPSTNEKLFF. The CDR3 DNA follows: TGTGCCAGCAGCCCCCAGCCATCAACTAATGAAAAACTGTTTTTT. Together with reference TRBV7-9 and TRBJ1-4, the CDR3 gives the full variable domain: DTGVSQNPRHKITKRGQNVTFRCDPISEHNRLYWYRQTLGQGPEFLTYFQNEAQLEKSRLLSDRFSAERPKGSFSTLEIQRTEQGDSAMYLCASSPQPSTNEKLFFGSGTQLSVL.

The rearrangement uses TRBV20-1 and TRBJ1-6; no definite D call. The germline V gene has CDR1 DFQATT and CDR2 SNEGSKA (reference sequence). V lost 3 bases, J lost 7 bases, and 7 bases lay in between. CDR3 length equals 12 residues. The CDR3 DNA is TGCAGTGCTAGGCAGGCGAATTCACCCCTCCACTTT. Amino acids: CSARQANSPLHF.

The J gene is TRBJ1-4, the V gene TRBV12-3 or TRBV12-4, with D perhaps TRBD1 (6 bases). The germline V and J ends were trimmed by 8 bases and 8 bases, with 21 bases remaining between them. The CDR3 sequence is 15 residues long. CDR3 sequence reads: CASRRQQGRGEKLFF. In nucleotides, the CDR3 is TGTGCCAGCCGACGCCAACAGGGTAGAGGCGAAAAACTGTTTTTT.

This clonotype was counted many times. The gene calls are TRBV3-1 and TRBJ2-7, with a possible D match to TRBD2 (5 bases). This CDR3 contains 15 residues. Between the trimmed V and J ends, which lost 0 bases and 4 bases, there was a span of 13 bases. Germline CDR1 and CDR2: LGHDT and YNNKEL (reference sequence). Here the CDR3 reads CASSQDLGGGYEQYF. CDR3 DNA: TGTGCCAGCAGCCAAGATCTTGGAGGAGGATACGAGCAGTACTTC.

The V and J genes are TRBV5-6 and TRBJ1-1, with D possibly TRBD1 on 6 matching bases. Germline-derived CDR1 and CDR2 are SGHDT and YYEEEE. The germline V and J ends were trimmed by 0 bases and 1 base, with 13 bases remaining between them. CDR3 length: 16 amino acids. CDR3 in amino acids: CASSLDRVISNTEAFF. The CDR3 DNA sequence: TGTGCCAGCAGCTTGGACAGGGTAATCTCGAACACTGAAGCTTTCTTT.

This clonotype has a handful of counts. V usage is TRBV5-6 and J usage is TRBJ1-4, with D possibly being TRBD1 (5 bases). There are 14 residues in the CDR3. Germline CDR1 and CDR2: SGHDT and YYEEEE. V gave up 2 bases and J gave up 5 bases, with 10 bases separating them. CDR3 DNA sequence: TGTGCCAGCAGCTTCCAGGGTTCGAATGAAAAACTGTTTTTT. The encoded protein is CASSFQGSNEKLFF.

This clonotype was detected many times. This chain joins TRBV30 and TRBJ2-1; possible D gene TRBD2, 5 bases. The CDR3 has 13 residues. Per germline, CDR1 GTSNPN and CDR2 SVGIG (reference sequence). The germline V and J ends were trimmed by 1 base and 8 bases, with 12 bases remaining between them. The CDR3 sequence: CAWSGGRGDEQFF. CDR3 in DNA: TGTGCCTGGAGTGGTGGTCGGGGAGATGAGCAGTTCTTC.

This clonotype has just a few counts. The V gene is TRBV15, the J gene TRBJ2-7, with 9 bases identical to TRBD2. V shed 6 bases and J 1 base; nucleotides not matched to a gene: 4. The CDR3 runs 14 residues. CDR1 is LNHNV and CDR2 is YYDKDF in the germline V gene (reference sequence). The CDR3 loop reads CATRRSGGSYEQYF. DNA of the CDR3: TGTGCCACCAGGCGGAGCGGGGGGTCCTACGAGCAGTACTTC.

This clonotype was counted many times. The chain recombines TRBV7-2 with TRBJ1-1; D gene uncertain. CDR3 size: 14 residues. Trimming cost V 3 bases and J 1 base, with 9 bases left between them. CDR1 and CDR2 from the germline V gene are SGHTA and FQGNSA. CDR3 DNA sequence: TGTGCCAGCAGCTTTAATAGACAGAACACTGAAGCTTTCTTT. The encoded protein is CASSFNRQNTEAFF. Looking up the rest from reference TRBV7-2 and TRBJ1-1 gives the full variable domain: GAGVSQSPSNKVTEKGKDVELRCDPISGHTALYWYRQSLGQGLEFLIYFQGNSAPDKSGLPSDRFSAERTGGSVSTLTIQRTQQEDSAVYLCASSFNRQNTEAFFGQGTRLTVV.

This chain connects TRBV29-1 to TRBJ2-3; tentative D call: TRBD1 (5 bases). The CDR3 runs 13 residues. Germline assignment: CDR1 SQVTM and CDR2 ANQGSEA. Deletions cut 3 bases from V and 2 bases from J, with 9 bases between. Written as DNA, the CDR3 is TGCAGCGTTGATAGGGGCGTCACAGATACGCAGTATTTT. It yields the protein CSVDRGVTDTQYF.

The table lists this clonotype with a few counts. The chain carries TRBV20-1 and TRBJ1-6; no definite D call. V was cut by 6 bases and J by 7 bases, with 13 bases left in between. This CDR3 region has 13 residues. Germline V gene data show CDR1 as DFQATT and CDR2 as SNEGSKA (reference sequence). CDR3 nucleotide sequence: TGCAGTGCGATAGGGATCGAAAATTCACCCCTCCACTTT. Translation: CSAIGIENSPLHF.

This clonotype was detected ten times or more. V gene TRBV2 combines with J gene TRBJ1-4; the D is unclear. The CDR3 covers 13 residues. V lost 6 bases to trimming and J lost 8 bases, with 13 bases between them. The germline gives CDR1 SNHLY, CDR2 FYNNEI. CDR3 coding DNA: TGTGCCAGCAGGAGCTCATGGACGGAAAAACTGTTTTTT. It encodes CASRSSWTEKLFF.

Ten or more counts support this clonotype. This chain uses TRBV11-2 with TRBJ1-4; TRBD1 aligns across 8 bases. V was clipped by 2 bases and J by 7 bases; unmatched bases: 6. CDR1 is SGHAT, CDR2 FQNNGV, per germline. CDR3 size: 15 residues. Here the CDR3 DNA reads TGTGCCAGCAGCTTATCAGGACAGGGCTTTGAAAAACTGTTTTTT. It specifies CASSLSGQGFEKLFF.

In this sample, this clonotype turned up a few times. The gene calls are TRBV7-8 and TRBJ1-4; possible D gene TRBD1, 6 bases. Trimming cost V 5 bases and J 6 bases, with 16 bases left between them. The CDR3 runs 15 residues. Germline CDR1 and CDR2: SGHVS and FQNEAQ. Here the CDR3 reads CASSRRYREYEKLFF. Here the CDR3 DNA reads TGTGCCAGCAGCAGAAGATACAGGGAGTATGAAAAACTGTTTTTT. The variable domain in full, completed from reference TRBV7-8 and TRBJ1-4, reads GAGVSQSPRYKVAKRGQDVALRCDPISGHVSLFWYQQALGQGPEFLTYFQNEAQLDKSGLPSDRFFAERPEGSVSTLKIQRTQQEDSAVYLCASSRRYREYEKLFFGSGTQLSVL.

This clonotype came up many times. The rearrangement joins TRBV5-6 to TRBJ2-2; no clear D. CDR1 SGHDT and CDR2 YYEEEE come from the germline V gene. The CDR3 is 14 amino acids. V lost 6 bases, J lost 0 bases, and 9 bases lay in between. The CDR3 coding sequence is TGTGCCAGCACCCCTCCATCGAACACCGGGGAGCTGTTTTTT. Its translation: CASTPPSNTGELFF.

There are many counts of this clonotype. The chain employs TRBV2 and TRBJ2-2, with 13 bases aligning to TRBD2. V trimming: 6 bases; J trimming: 5 bases; junction bases outside the gene matches: 3. CDR1 and CDR2 from the germline V gene are SNHLY and FYNNEI. The CDR3 runs to 15 residues. CDR3 in amino acids: CASRGLAGTTGELFF. For the CDR3, the DNA is TGTGCCAGCAGGGGACTAGCGGGGACAACCGGGGAGCTGTTTTTT.

The chain links TRBV4-1 to TRBJ1-2, with D possibly matching TRBD1 (5 bases). The CDR3 length is 15 residues. Germline V lookup: CDR1 MGHRA, CDR2 YSYEKL. V lost 0 bases and J lost 2, with 10 bases in between. CDR3 sequence: CASSQEKRDNYGYTF. CDR3 sequence (DNA): TGCGCCAGCAGCCAAGAGAAAAGGGACAACTATGGCTACACCTTC.

This clonotype has only a few counts. J is TRBJ2-1 and V is TRBV13; 12 nucleotides match TRBD2. Looked up from germline, CDR1 is PRHDT and CDR2 is FYEKMQ (reference sequence). V shed 2 bases and J 8 bases; nucleotides not matched to a gene: 13. CDR3 length: 18 residues. CDR3 amino acids: CASSLWLAGGLGVDEQFF. In DNA form, the CDR3 reads TGTGCCAGCAGCTTATGGCTAGCGGGGGGGCTTGGGGTCGATGAGCAGTTCTTC.

This clonotype was seen at least ten times. V and J are TRBV30 and TRBJ1-2, with no clear D. Germline CDR1 reads GTSNPN; CDR2 reads SVGIG (reference sequence). The CDR3 runs 13 residues. Trimming cost V 4 bases and J 4 bases, with 13 bases left between them. CDR3: CAWMREKGYGYTF. In DNA form, the CDR3 reads TGTGCCTGGATGAGAGAGAAGGGCTATGGCTACACCTTC.

This clonotype showed up many times. The V call is TRBV3-1, the J call TRBJ2-1; tentative D call: TRBD1 (6 bases). The CDR3 runs to 14 residues. CDR1 LGHDT and CDR2 YNNKEL come from the germline V gene (reference sequence). Deletions cut 4 bases from V and 3 bases from J, with 10 bases between. The CDR3 here is CASSRRQDYNEQFF. The CDR3 region has the DNA TGTGCCAGCAGCCGAAGACAGGACTACAATGAGCAGTTCTTC.

The rearrangement links TRBV12-3 or TRBV12-4 to TRBJ1-1, with unresolved D. This CDR3 comprises 11 residues. Deletions cut 7 bases from V and 5 bases from J, with 8 bases between. CDR3: CASITGTEAFF. CDR3 DNA sequence: TGTGCCAGCATTACTGGGACTGAAGCTTTCTTT.

Comment on this clonotype: This sequence may be a read error, since a much larger clone differs from it by one base. Written as DNA, the CDR3 is TGTGCCGGCAGCCAAGAGGTCTCGCAGTATTTT. This encodes CAGSQEVSQYF. This chain connects TRBV3-1 to TRBJ2-3; D gene uncertain. CDR1 and CDR2 (germline): LGHDT, YNNKEL (reference sequence). This CDR3 comprises 11 residues.

The chain has TRBV7-2 and TRBJ1-5, with D unclear. The length of the CDR3 is 15 residues. The germline V gene encodes CDR1 SGHTA and CDR2 FQGNSA. The V end was cut by 5 bases, the J end by 0 bases, with 11 bases between. The CDR3 is CASSASLGSNQPQHF. DNA for the CDR3: TGTGCCAGCAGCGCCTCATTGGGTAGCAATCAGCCCCAGCATTTT. Filled out from reference TRBV7-2 and TRBJ1-5, the complete variable domain reads GAGVSQSPSNKVTEKGKDVELRCDPISGHTALYWYRQSLGQGLEFLIYFQGNSAPDKSGLPSDRFSAERTGGSVSTLTIQRTQQEDSAVYLCASSASLGSNQPQHFGDGTRLSIL.

This clonotype was recorded at least ten times. In nucleotides, the CDR3 is TGTGCCACCAGTGATATGGGCAGGCCCTCAGGCGACACTGAAGCTTTCTTT. Translation gives CATSDMGRPSGDTEAFF. The chain recombines TRBV24-1 with TRBJ1-1; D uncertain. Deletions cut 3 bases from V and 3 bases from J, with 19 bases between. The V gene's germline CDR1 is KGHDR and CDR2 SFDVKD. This CDR3 contains 17 residues.

The genes are TRBV4-1 and TRBJ2-7; weak D call: TRBD1 (6 bases). CDR1 is MGHRA and CDR2 is YSYEKL in the germline V gene. The CDR3 runs 15 residues. V was shortened by 3 bases and J by 0 bases, with 12 bases between the two germline ends. The CDR3 DNA is TGCGCCAGCAGCCAGGTCCAGGGGACCTCCTACGAGCAGTACTTC. Translated, it gives CASSQVQGTSYEQYF.

The sample holds many counts of this clonotype. V usage is TRBV6-1 and J usage is TRBJ1-2, with TRBD1 matching 8 bases. CDR1 and CDR2 from the germline V gene are MNHNS and SASEGT. V was pared by 8 bases and J by 5 bases, with 13 bases of the junction left unmatched. There are 15 residues in the CDR3. Here the CDR3 reads CASDGQGGRIYGYTF. The CDR3 DNA is TGTGCCAGCGATGGACAGGGCGGCCGAATTTATGGCTACACCTTC.